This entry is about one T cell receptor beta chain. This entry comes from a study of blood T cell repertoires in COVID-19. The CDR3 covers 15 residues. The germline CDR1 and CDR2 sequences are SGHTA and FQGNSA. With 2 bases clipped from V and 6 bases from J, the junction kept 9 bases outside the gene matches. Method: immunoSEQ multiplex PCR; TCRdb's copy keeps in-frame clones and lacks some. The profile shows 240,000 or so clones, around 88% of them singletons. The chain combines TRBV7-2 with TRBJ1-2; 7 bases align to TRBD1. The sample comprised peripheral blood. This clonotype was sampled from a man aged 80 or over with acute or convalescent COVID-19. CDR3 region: CASSLLGGLEDGYTF. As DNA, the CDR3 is TGTGCCAGCAGCTTATTAGGGGGCCTGGAGGATGGCTACACCTTC.